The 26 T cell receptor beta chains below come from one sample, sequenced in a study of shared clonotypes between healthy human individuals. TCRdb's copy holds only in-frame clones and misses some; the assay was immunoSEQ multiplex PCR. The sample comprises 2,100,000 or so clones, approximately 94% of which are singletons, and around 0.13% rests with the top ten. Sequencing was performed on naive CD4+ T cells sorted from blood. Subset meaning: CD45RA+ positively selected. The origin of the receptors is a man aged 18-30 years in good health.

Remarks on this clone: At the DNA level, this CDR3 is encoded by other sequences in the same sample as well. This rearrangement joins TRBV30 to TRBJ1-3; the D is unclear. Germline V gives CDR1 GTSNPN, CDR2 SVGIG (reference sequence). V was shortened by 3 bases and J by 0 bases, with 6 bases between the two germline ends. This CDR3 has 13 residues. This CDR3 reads CAWRIPSGNTIYF. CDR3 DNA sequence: TGTGCCTGGAGAATCCCCTCTGGAAACACCATATATTTT.

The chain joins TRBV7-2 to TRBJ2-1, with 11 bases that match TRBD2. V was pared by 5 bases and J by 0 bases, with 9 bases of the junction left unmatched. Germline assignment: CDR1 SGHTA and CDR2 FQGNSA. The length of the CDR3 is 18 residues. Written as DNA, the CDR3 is TGTGCCAGCAGCGCGAGACCGACTAGCGGGACCTCCTACAATGAGCAGTTCTTC. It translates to CASSARPTSGTSYNEQFF.

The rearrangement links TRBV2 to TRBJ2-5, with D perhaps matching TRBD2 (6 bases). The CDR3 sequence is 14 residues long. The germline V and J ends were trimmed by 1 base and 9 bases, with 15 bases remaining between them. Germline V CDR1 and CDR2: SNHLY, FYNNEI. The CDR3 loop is CASSEGRQRGAQYF. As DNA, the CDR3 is TGTGCCAGCAGTGAAGGTCGGCAGCGCGGGGCCCAGTACTTC.

This CDR3 reads CSVERGTSGRKLFTDTQYF. CDR3 sequence (DNA): TGCAGCGTTGAACGCGGGACTAGCGGGAGAAAATTATTCACAGATACGCAGTATTTT. The chain uses TRBV29-1 and TRBJ2-3, with 14 bases that match TRBD2. CDR1 and CDR2 (germline): SQVTM, ANQGSEA. V shed 2 bases and J 2 bases; nucleotides not matched to a gene: 12. The CDR3 is 19 residues long.

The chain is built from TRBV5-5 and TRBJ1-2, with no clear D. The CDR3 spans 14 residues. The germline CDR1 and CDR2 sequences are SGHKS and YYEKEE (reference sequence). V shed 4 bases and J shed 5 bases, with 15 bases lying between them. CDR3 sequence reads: CASSTAPPVYGYTF. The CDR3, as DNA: TGTGCCAGCAGCACTGCACCCCCTGTTTATGGCTACACCTTC.

The DNA of the CDR3 is TGCGCCAGCAGTGCTAGCGGGGGAATCCCCGGGGAGCTGTTTTTT. Translated: CASSASGGIPGELFF. The chain has TRBV5-1 and TRBJ2-2, with 10 positions matching TRBD2. This CDR3 spans 15 amino acids. V trimming: 5 bases; J trimming: 6 bases; junction bases outside the gene matches: 7. CDR1 and CDR2 from the germline V gene are SGHRS and YFSETQ.

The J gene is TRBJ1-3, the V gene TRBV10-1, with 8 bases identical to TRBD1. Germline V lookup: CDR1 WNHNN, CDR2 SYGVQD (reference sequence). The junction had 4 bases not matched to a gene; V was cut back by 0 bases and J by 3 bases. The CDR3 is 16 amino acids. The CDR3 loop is CASSESPGTGGNTIYF. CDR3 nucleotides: TGCGCCAGCAGTGAGTCGCCCGGGACAGGTGGAAACACCATATATTTT.

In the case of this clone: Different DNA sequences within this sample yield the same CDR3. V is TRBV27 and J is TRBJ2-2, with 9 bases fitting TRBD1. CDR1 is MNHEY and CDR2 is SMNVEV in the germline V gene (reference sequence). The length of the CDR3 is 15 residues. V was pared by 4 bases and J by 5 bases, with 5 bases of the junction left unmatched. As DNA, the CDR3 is TGTGCCAGCAGTTCACAGGGGGCGGGGACCGGGGAGCTGTTTTTT. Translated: CASSSQGAGTGELFF.

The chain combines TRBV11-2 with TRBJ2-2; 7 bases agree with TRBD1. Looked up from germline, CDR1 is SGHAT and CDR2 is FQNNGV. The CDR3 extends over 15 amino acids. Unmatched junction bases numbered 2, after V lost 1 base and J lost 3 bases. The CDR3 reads CASSLVQGDTGELFF. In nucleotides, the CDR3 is TGTGCCAGCAGCTTAGTCCAGGGGGACACCGGGGAGCTGTTTTTT.

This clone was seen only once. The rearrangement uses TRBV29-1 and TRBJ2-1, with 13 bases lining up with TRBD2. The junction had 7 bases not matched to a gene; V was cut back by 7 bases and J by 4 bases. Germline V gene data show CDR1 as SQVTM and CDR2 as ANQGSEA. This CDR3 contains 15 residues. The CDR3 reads CSDRTSGGLYNEQFF. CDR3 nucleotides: TGCAGCGACCGGACTAGCGGGGGCCTATACAATGAGCAGTTCTTC.

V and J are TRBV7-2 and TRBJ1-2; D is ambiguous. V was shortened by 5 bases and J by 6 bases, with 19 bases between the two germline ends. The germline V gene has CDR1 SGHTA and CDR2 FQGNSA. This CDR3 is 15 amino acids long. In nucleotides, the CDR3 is TGTGCCAGCAGCCTTTCCCGGGAGCCCACGCATGGCTACACCTTC. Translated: CASSLSREPTHGYTF.

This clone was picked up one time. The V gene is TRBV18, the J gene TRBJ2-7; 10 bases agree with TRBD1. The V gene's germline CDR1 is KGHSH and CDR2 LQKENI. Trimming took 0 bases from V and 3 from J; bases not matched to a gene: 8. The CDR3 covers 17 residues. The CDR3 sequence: CASSPPWGTGDIYEQYF. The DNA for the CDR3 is TGTGCCAGCTCACCACCTTGGGGGACAGGGGATATCTACGAGCAGTACTTC. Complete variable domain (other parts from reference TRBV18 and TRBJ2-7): NAGVMQNPRHLVRRRGQEARLRCSPMKGHSHVYWYRQLPEEGLKFMVYLQKENIIDESGMPKERFSAEFPKEGPSILRIQQVVRGDSAAYFCASSPPWGTGDIYEQYFGPGTRLTVT.

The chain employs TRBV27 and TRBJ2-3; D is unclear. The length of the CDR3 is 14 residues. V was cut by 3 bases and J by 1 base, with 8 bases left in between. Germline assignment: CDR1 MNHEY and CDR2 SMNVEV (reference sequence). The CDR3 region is CASSFWQGTDTQYF. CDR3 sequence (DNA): TGTGCCAGCAGTTTTTGGCAGGGCACAGATACGCAGTATTTT.

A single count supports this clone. CDR3 sequence reads: CASRTGEGGYTF. The CDR3 DNA is TGTGCCAGCAGGACAGGGGAGGGGGGCTACACCTTC. V gene TRBV6-5 combines with J gene TRBJ1-2; TRBD1 matches 8 bases. The CDR3 has 12 residues. In germline, CDR1 is MNHEY, CDR2 SVGAGI. V was pared by 6 bases and J by 8 bases, with 5 bases of the junction left unmatched.

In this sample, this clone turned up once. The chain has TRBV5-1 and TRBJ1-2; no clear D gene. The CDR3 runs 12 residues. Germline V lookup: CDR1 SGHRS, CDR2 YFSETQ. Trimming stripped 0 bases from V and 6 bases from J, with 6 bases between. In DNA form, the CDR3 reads TGCGCCAGCAGCTTGGATGGGGATGGCTACACCTTC. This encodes CASSLDGDGYTF.

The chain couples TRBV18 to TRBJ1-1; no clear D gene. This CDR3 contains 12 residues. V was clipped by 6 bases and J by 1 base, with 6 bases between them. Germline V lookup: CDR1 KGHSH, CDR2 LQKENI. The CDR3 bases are TGTGCCAGCTCCTTAGGGAACACTGAAGCTTTCTTT. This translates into CASSLGNTEAFF.

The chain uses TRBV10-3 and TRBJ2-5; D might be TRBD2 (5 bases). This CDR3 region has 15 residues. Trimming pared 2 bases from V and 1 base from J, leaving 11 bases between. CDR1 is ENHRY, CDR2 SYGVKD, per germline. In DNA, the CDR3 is TGTGCCATCAGTGAGATTGCGGGCGGCCAAGAGACCCAGTACTTC. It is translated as CAISEIAGGQETQYF.

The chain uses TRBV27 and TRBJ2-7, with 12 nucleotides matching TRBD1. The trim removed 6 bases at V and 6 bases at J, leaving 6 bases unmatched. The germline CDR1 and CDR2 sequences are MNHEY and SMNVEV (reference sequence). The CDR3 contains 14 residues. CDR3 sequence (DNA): TGTGCCAGCAGATCGGGACAGGGGGCTCGCGAGCAGTACTTC. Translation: CASRSGQGAREQYF.

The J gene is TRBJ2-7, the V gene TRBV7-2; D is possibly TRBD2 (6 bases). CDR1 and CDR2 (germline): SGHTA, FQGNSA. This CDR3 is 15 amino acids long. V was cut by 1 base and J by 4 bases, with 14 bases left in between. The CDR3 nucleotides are TGTGCCAGCAGCTTAGGGACACGGGGGTGGTACGAGCAGTACTTC. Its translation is CASSLGTRGWYEQYF.

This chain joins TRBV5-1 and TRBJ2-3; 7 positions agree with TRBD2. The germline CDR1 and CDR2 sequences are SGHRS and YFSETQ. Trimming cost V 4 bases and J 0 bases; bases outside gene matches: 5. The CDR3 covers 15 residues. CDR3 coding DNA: TGCGCCAGCAGCACCGGGACTACTAGCACAGATACGCAGTATTTT. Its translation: CASSTGTTSTDTQYF.

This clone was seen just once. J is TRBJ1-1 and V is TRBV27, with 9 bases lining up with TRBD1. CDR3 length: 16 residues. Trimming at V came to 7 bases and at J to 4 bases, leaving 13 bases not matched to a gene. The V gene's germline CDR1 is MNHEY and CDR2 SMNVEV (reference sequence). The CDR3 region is CASTDKGQGLSTEAFF. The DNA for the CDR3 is TGTGCCAGCACCGACAAGGGACAGGGTTTGTCCACTGAAGCTTTCTTT.

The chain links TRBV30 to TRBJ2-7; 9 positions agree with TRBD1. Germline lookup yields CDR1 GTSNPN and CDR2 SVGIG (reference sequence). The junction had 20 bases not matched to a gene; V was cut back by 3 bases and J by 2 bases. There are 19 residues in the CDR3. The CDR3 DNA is TGTGCCTGGAGCCGTAAGCTGGGACAGGGAAGGTCGACGGCCTACGAGCAGTACTTC. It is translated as CAWSRKLGQGRSTAYEQYF.

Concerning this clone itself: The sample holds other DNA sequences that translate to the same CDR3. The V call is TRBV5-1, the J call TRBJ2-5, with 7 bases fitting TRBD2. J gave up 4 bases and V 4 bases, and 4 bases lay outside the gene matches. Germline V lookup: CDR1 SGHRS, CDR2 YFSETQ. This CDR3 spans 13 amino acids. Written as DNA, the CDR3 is TGCGCCAGCAGCCTAGGCGGGGGAGAGACCCAGTACTTC. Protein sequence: CASSLGGGETQYF.

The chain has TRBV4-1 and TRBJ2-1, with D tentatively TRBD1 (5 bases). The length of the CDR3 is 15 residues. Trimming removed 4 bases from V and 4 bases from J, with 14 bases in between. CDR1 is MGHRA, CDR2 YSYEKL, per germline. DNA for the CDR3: TGCGCCAGCAGCCCAAGTGGTAGGGGATACAATGAGCAGTTCTTC. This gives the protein CASSPSGRGYNEQFF.

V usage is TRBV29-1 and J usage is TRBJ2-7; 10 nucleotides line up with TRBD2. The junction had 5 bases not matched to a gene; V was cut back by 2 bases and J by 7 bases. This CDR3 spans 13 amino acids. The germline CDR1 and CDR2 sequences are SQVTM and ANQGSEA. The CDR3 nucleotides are TGCAGCGTTGAACTAGCGGGGGCGAGGGAGCAGTACTTC. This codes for CSVELAGAREQYF.

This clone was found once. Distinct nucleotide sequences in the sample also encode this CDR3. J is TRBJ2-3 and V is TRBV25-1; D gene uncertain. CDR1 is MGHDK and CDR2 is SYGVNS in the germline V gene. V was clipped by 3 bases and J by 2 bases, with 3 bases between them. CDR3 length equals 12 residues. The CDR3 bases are TGTGCCAGCAGTGAGCTCACAGATACGCAGTATTTT. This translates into CASSELTDTQYF.